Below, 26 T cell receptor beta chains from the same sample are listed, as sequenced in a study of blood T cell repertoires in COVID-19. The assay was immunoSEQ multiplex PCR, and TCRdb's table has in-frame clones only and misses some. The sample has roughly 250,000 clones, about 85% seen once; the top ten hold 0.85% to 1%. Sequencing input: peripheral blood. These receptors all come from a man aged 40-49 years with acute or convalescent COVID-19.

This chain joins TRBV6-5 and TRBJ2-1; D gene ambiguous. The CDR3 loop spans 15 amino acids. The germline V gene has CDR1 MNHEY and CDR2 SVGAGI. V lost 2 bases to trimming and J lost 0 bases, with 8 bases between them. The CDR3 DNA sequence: TGTGCCAGCAGTTACCCCCACAACTCCTACAATGAGCAGTTCTTC. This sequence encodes CASSYPHNSYNEQFF.

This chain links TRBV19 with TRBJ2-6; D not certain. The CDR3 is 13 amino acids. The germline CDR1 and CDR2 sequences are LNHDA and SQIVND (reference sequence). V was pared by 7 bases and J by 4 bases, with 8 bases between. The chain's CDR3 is CASTLLGANVLTF. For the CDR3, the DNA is TGTGCCAGTACCCTTTTAGGGGCCAACGTCCTGACTTTC.

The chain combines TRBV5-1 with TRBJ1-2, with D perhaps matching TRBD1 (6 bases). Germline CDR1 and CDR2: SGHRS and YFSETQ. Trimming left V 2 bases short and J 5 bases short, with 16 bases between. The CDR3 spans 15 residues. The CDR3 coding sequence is TGCGCCAGCAGCTTAACAGGGAGCTCGCGGTATGGCTACACCTTC. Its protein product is CASSLTGSSRYGYTF.

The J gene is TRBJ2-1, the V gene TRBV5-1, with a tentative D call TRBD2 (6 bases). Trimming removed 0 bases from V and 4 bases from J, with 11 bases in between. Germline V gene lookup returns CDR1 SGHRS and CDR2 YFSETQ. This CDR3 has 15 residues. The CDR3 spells CASSLDPGRYNEQFF. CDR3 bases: TGCGCCAGCAGCTTGGACCCAGGGAGGTACAATGAGCAGTTCTTC.

CDR3 sequence (DNA): TGTGCCAGCAGTACCACAGGGAATCAGCCCCAGCATTTT. Protein: CASSTTGNQPQHF. The chain recombines TRBV6-5 with TRBJ1-5, with a possible D match to TRBD1 (6 bases). The CDR3 consists of 13 residues. In germline, CDR1 is MNHEY, CDR2 SVGAGI. Deletions cut 5 bases from V and 4 bases from J, with 9 bases between.

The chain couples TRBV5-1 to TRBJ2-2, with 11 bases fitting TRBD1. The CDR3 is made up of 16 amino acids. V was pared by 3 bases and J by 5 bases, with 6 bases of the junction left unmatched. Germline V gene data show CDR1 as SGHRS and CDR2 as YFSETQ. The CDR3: CASSSSGTGGTGELFF. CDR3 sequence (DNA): TGCGCCAGCAGCTCGTCCGGGACAGGGGGAACCGGGGAGCTGTTTTTT.

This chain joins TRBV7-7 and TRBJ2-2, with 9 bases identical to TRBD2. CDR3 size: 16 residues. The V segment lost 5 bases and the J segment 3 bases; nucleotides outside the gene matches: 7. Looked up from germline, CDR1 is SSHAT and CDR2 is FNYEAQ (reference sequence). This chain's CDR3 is CASSPRTSADTGELFF. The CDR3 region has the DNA TGTGCCAGCAGCCCCCGGACTAGCGCCGACACCGGGGAGCTGTTTTTT. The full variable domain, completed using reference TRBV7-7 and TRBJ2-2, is GAGVSQSPRYKVTKRGQDVTLRCDPISSHATLYWYQQALGQGPEFLTYFNYEAQPDKSGLPSDRFSAERPEGSISTLTIQRTEQRDSAMYRCASSPRTSADTGELFFGEGSRLTVL.

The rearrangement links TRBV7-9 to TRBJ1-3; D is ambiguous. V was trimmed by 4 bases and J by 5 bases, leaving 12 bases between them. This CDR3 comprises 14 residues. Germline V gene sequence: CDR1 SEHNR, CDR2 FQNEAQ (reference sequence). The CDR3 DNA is TGTGCCAGCAGCTCCCCGGGAACGCGAAACACCATATATTTT. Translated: CASSSPGTRNTIYF.

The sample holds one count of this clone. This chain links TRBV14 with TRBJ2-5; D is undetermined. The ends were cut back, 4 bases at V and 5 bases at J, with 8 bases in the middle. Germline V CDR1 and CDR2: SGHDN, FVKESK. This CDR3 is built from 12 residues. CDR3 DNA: TGTGCCAGCAGCCGAAACTGGGAGACCCAGTACTTC. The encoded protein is CASSRNWETQYF. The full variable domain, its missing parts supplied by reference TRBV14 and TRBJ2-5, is EAGVTQFPSHSVIEKGQTVTLRCDPISGHDNLYWYRRVMGKEIKFLLHFVKESKQDESGMPNNRFLAERTGGTYSTLKVQPAELEDSGVYFCASSRNWETQYFGPGTRLLVL.

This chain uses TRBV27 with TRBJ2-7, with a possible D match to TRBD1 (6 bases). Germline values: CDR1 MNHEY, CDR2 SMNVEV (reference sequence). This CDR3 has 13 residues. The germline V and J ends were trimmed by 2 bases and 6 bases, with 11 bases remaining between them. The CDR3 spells CASSLTGSAEQYF. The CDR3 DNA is TGTGCCAGCAGTTTAACAGGGTCTGCCGAGCAGTACTTC.

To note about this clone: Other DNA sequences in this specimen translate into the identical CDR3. The CDR3 nucleotides are TGTGCCAGCAGCTTAGAGGGGGATAATTCACCCCTCCACTTT. Translating it yields CASSLEGDNSPLHF. The rearrangement joins TRBV7-9 to TRBJ1-6, with D possibly TRBD1 on 6 matching bases. V was cut by 1 base and J by 5 bases, with 6 bases left in between. The CDR3 extends over 14 amino acids. The V gene's germline CDR1 is SEHNR and CDR2 FQNEAQ (reference sequence).

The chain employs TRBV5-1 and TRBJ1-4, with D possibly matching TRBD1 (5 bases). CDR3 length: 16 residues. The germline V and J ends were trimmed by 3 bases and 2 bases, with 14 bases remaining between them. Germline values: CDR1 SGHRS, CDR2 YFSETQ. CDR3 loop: CASSSGDRYTNEKLFF. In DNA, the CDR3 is TGCGCCAGCAGCTCGGGGGATCGGTACACTAATGAAAAACTGTTTTTT.

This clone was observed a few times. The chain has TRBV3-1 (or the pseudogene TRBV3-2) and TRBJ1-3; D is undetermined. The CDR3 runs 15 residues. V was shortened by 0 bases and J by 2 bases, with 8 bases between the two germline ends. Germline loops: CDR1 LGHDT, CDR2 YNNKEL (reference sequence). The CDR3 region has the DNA TGTGCCAGCAGCCAAGATCAACAGACTGGAAACACCATATATTTT. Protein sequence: CASSQDQQTGNTIYF.

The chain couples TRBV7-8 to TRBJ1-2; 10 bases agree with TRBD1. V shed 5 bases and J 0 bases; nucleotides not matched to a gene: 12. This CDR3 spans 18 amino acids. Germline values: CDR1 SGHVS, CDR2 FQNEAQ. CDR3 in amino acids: CASSGTGARTNTNYGYTF. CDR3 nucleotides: TGTGCCAGCAGCGGGACAGGGGCGAGGACAAACACTAACTATGGCTACACCTTC.

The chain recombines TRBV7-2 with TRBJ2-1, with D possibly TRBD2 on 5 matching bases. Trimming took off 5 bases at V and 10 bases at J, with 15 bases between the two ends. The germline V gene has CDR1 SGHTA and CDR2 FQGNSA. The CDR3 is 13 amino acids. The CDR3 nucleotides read TGTGCCAGCAGCGAGGGCGACCTCCGAGAGCAGTTCTTC. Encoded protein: CASSEGDLREQFF.

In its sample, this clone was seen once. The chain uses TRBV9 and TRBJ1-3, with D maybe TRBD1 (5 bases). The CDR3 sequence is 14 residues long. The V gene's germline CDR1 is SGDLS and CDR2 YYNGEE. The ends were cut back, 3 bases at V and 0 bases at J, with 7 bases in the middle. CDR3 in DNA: TGTGCCAGCAGCGGGGGGGGCTCTGGAAACACCATATATTTT. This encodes CASSGGGSGNTIYF.

The CDR3 DNA reads TGTGCCAGCTCACCAAAGGGGACAGATACGCAGTATTTT. Translated: CASSPKGTDTQYF. The rearrangement links TRBV18 to TRBJ2-3, with D perhaps TRBD1 (5 bases). The CDR3 has 13 amino acids. Germline lookup yields CDR1 KGHSH and CDR2 LQKENI. Trimming pared 2 bases from V and 3 bases from J, leaving 6 bases between.

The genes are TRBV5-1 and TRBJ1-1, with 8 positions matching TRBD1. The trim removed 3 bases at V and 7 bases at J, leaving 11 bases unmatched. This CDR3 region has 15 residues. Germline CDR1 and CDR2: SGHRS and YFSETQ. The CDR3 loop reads CASSSGAGGQGEAFF. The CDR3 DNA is TGCGCCAGCAGCTCCGGGGCAGGGGGCCAGGGTGAAGCTTTCTTT.

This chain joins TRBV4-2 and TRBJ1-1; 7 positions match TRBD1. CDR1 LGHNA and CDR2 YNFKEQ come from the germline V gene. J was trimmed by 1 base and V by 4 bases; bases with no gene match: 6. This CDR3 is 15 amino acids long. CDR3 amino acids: CASSRSGTENTEAFF. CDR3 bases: TGTGCCAGCAGCCGTTCCGGGACAGAGAACACTGAAGCTTTCTTT.

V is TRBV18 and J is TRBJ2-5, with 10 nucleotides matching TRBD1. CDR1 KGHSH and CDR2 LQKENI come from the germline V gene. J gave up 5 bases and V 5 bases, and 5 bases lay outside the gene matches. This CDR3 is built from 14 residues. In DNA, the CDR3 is TGTGCCAGCTCAGCGGGACAGGGGTTTGAGACCCAGTACTTC. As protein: CASSAGQGFETQYF.

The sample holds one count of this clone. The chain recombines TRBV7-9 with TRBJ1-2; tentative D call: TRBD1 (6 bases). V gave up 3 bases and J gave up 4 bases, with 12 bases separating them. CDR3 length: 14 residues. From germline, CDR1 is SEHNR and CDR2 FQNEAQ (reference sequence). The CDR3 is CASSFETGSYGYTF. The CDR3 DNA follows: TGTGCCAGCAGCTTCGAGACAGGCTCCTATGGCTACACCTTC. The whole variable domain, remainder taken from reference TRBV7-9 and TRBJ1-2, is DTGVSQNPRHKITKRGQNVTFRCDPISEHNRLYWYRQTLGQGPEFLTYFQNEAQLEKSRLLSDRFSAERPKGSFSTLEIQRTEQGDSAMYLCASSFETGSYGYTFGSGTRLTVV.

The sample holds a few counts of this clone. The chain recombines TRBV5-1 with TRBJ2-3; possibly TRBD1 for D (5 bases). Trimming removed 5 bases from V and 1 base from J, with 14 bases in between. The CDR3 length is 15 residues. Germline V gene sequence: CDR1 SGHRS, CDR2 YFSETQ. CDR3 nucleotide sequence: TGCGCCAGCAGGGGGTTTGGGGCTGGCACAGATACGCAGTATTTT. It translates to CASRGFGAGTDTQYF.

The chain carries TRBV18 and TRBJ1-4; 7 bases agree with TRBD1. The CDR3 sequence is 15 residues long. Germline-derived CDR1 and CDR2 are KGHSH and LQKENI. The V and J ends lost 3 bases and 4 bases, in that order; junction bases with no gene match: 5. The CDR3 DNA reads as TGTGCCAGCTCACCCCAGGGACAGATTAATGAAAAACTGTTTTTT. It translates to CASSPQGQINEKLFF.

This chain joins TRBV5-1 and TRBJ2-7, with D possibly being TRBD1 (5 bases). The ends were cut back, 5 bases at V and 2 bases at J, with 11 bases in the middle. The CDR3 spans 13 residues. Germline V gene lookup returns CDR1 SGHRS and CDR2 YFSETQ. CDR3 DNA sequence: TGCGCCAGCAGACAAACAGGAGCCTACGAGCAGTACTTC. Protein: CASRQTGAYEQYF.

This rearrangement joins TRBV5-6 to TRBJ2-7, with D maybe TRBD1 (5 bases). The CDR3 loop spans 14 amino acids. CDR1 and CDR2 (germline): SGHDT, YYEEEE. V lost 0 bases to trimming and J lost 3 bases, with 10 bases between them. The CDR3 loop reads CASSLGTTFYEQYF. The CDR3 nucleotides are TGTGCCAGCAGCTTGGGGACAACCTTCTACGAGCAGTACTTC.

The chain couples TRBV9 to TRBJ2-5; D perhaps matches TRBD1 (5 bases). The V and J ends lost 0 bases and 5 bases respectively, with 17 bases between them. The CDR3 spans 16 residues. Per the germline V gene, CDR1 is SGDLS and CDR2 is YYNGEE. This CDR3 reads CASSVEIDSLRETQYF. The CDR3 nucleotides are TGTGCCAGCAGCGTAGAGATCGACAGCCTCCGGGAGACCCAGTACTTC.